These 13 T cell receptor beta chains share one sample of origin, sequenced in a study of early T cells in non-severe SARS-CoV-2 infection. Using its own MiXCR run on the 5' RACE reads, TCRdb lists one record per CDR3 protein. The sample includes some 70,000 distinct CDR3 sequences, around 4.6% of them seen just once. Sequenced: whole blood. These receptors all come from an adult who was a healthcare worker with PCR-confirmed SARS-CoV-2 infection or an uninfected control (not recorded which).

This clonotype was counted many times. The chain is built from TRBV6-6 and TRBJ1-2; the match to TRBD1 covers 7 bases. V trimming: 6 bases; J trimming: 6 bases; junction bases outside the gene matches: 4. Germline V gene data show CDR1 as MNHNY and CDR2 as SVGAGI (reference sequence). The CDR3 sequence is 12 residues long. The CDR3 nucleotides are TGTGCCAGCAGCTCTACAGGGGATGGCTACACCTTC. Translated: CASSSTGDGYTF.

This clonotype was counted at least ten times. The chain joins TRBV7-3 to TRBJ2-3; 7 bases agree with TRBD2. The CDR3 spans 14 residues. The V gene's germline CDR1 is SGHTA and CDR2 FQGTGA. J lost 3 bases, V lost 3 bases, and 3 bases had no gene match. CDR3 loop: CASSFGLGTDTQYF. The DNA for the CDR3 is TGTGCCAGCAGCTTTGGACTAGGAACAGATACGCAGTATTTT.

This clonotype came up many times. This chain uses TRBV7-9 with TRBJ2-2; D remains ambiguous. Trimming took 1 base from V and 2 from J, leaving 8 bases between them. Germline CDR1 reads SEHNR; CDR2 reads FQNEAQ (reference sequence). CDR3 length: 15 residues. CDR3 in amino acids: CASSLDSLNTGELFF. The CDR3 coding sequence is TGTGCCAGCAGCTTAGACAGCCTTAACACCGGGGAGCTGTTTTTT.

In its sample, this clonotype was seen many times. The rearrangement joins TRBV12-5 to TRBJ1-1; 10 nucleotides line up with TRBD1. Germline trimming cut 0 bases from V and 7 bases from J; bases unmatched to any gene: 8. In germline, CDR1 is LGHNT, CDR2 FRNRAP. The CDR3 has 16 residues. DNA of the CDR3: TGTGCTAGTGGTTTGGTACCGGGACAGGGGTCGCTTGAAGCTTTCTTT. Amino acids: CASGLVPGQGSLEAFF.

This clonotype was detected a few times. The rearrangement joins TRBV12-3 or TRBV12-4 to TRBJ2-3, with D possibly TRBD1 on 6 matching bases. V was cut by 3 bases and J by 7 bases, with 14 bases left in between. This CDR3 comprises 14 residues. In DNA, the CDR3 is TGTGCCAGCAGTTTTGGGGGCGGCTCAAATACGCAGTATTTT. Its translation is CASSFGGGSNTQYF.

This clonotype was seen many times. The rearrangement joins TRBV2 to TRBJ1-6; D is perhaps TRBD1 (6 bases). Germline V gene lookup returns CDR1 SNHLY and CDR2 FYNNEI. The CDR3 has 15 residues. Trimming pared 8 bases from V and 5 bases from J, leaving 16 bases between. The CDR3 sequence is CASSGLRGNNSPLHF. In nucleotides, the CDR3 is TGTGCCAGCTCCGGGCTGAGGGGGAATAATTCACCCCTCCACTTT.

This clonotype was counted many times. The rearrangement uses TRBV7-9 and TRBJ2-7; perhaps TRBD1 as D (6 bases). The CDR3 consists of 13 residues. The germline V gene encodes CDR1 SEHNR and CDR2 FQNEAQ (reference sequence). Trimming shortened V by 5 bases and J by 6 bases, and 14 bases separated the two germline ends. CDR3 coding DNA: TGTGCCAGCAGCCCCAACAGGGACGGCGAGCAGTACTTC. Amino acid sequence: CASSPNRDGEQYF.

This clonotype occurred many times. The V and J genes are TRBV27 and TRBJ1-1; no clear D. This CDR3 has 14 residues. V was pared by 1 base and J by 5 bases, with 11 bases between. CDR1 and CDR2 from the germline V gene are MNHEY and SMNVEV (reference sequence). The CDR3 coding sequence is TGTGCCAGCAGTTTATGGAGGGAAGGGACTGAAGCTTTCTTT. Its translation is CASSLWREGTEAFF.

This clonotype was counted many times. The chain uses TRBV19 and TRBJ2-1; 8 bases map to TRBD2. Germline trimming cut 5 bases from V and 5 bases from J; bases unmatched to any gene: 11. The CDR3 has 16 residues. Germline CDR1 is LNHDA and CDR2 is SQIVND (reference sequence). The CDR3 loop reads CASSSHKREFDNEQFF. Written as DNA, the CDR3 is TGTGCCAGTAGTTCCCACAAGCGGGAGTTCGACAATGAGCAGTTCTTC.

The V and J genes are TRBV11-2 and TRBJ2-2; perhaps D is TRBD1 or TRBD2 (6 bases each). V lost 5 bases to trimming and J lost 5 bases, with 18 bases between them. This CDR3 spans 16 amino acids. CDR1 SGHAT and CDR2 FQNNGV come from the germline V gene. CDR3 region: CASSPRTARDTGELFF. The CDR3 nucleotides read TGTGCCAGCAGCCCCCGGACAGCGCGGGATACCGGGGAGCTGTTTTTT. Together with reference TRBV11-2 and TRBJ2-2, the CDR3 gives the full variable domain: EAGVAQSPRYKIIEKRQSVAFWCNPISGHATLYWYQQILGQGPKLLIQFQNNGVVDDSQLPKDRFSAERLKGVDSTLKIQPAKLEDSAVYLCASSPRTARDTGELFFGEGSRLTVL.

CDR3 loop: CASAPLTAGFNEQFF. DNA of the CDR3: TGTGCCAGCGCCCCGTTGACAGCGGGTTTCAATGAGCAGTTCTTC. This rearrangement joins TRBV7-9 to TRBJ2-1, with D possibly TRBD2 on 6 matching bases. The V end was cut by 8 bases, the J end by 6 bases, with 20 bases between. This CDR3 is built from 15 residues. Per the germline V gene, CDR1 is SEHNR and CDR2 is FQNEAQ (reference sequence).

This clonotype showed up many times. The chain couples TRBV6-5 to TRBJ2-3, with 7 bases aligning to TRBD1. The CDR3 runs 16 residues. Trimming took 6 bases from V and 0 from J; bases not matched to a gene: 9. CDR1 and CDR2 (germline): MNHEY, SVGAGI. Here the CDR3 DNA reads TGTGCCAGCAGAGATACTCTGGGACAGAGCACAGATACGCAGTATTTT. It encodes CASRDTLGQSTDTQYF.

This clonotype has a count of ten or more. The genes are TRBV20-1 and TRBJ1-1, with unresolved D. The V end was cut by 5 bases, the J end by 7 bases, with 8 bases between. This CDR3 has 10 residues. Germline V lookup: CDR1 DFQATT, CDR2 SNEGSKA (reference sequence). In DNA, the CDR3 is TGCAGTGCTTCGGCAGTTGAAGCTTTCTTT. Translation gives CSASAVEAFF.